One sample yielded the 18 T cell receptor beta chains listed below, sequenced in a study of regulatory T cells in long-lasting Graves disease. Regarding time point: newly diagnosed GD, antithyroid drugs for less than 3 months. PBMCs provided the RNA from which the TCR library was made. HTBI primers from iRepertoire and Arm-PCR of CDR3 regions yielded the TCR beta libraries. In TCRdb, the multiplex PCR reads were re-called with MiXCR into one record per CDR3 protein. There are 400,000 to 500,000 distinct CDR3 sequences in the sample; about 15% occur only once, and about 8.2% lies in the top ten. The sample was also linked to a second study, of T cells in Graves' hyperthyroidism and ophthalmopathy.

Sequenced here: peripheral blood mononuclear cells (PBMCs), sampled at new diagnosis, from a patient treated with antithyroid drugs. These receptors all stem from a middle-aged woman with Graves disease.

This clonotype was seen only a few times. The V gene is TRBV28, the J gene TRBJ2-3; tentative D call: TRBD2 (6 bases). The germline V gene has CDR1 MDHEN and CDR2 SYDVKM. This CDR3 region has 13 residues. V lost 6 bases to trimming and J lost 2 bases, with 9 bases between them. The CDR3 DNA sequence: TGTGCCAGCAGGGCGGGGACCACAGATACGCAGTATTTT. Its translation is CASRAGTTDTQYF. The full variable domain, its missing parts supplied by reference TRBV28 and TRBJ2-3, is DVKVTQSSRYLVKRTGEKVFLECVQDMDHENMFWYRQDPGLGLRLIYFSYDVKMKEKGDIPEGYSVSREKKERFSLILESASTNQTSMYLCASRAGTTDTQYFGPGTRLTVL.

This clonotype was seen more than once but under ten times. This chain connects TRBV3-1 to TRBJ2-1, with D possibly being TRBD1 or TRBD2 (5 bases each). CDR1 LGHDT and CDR2 YNNKEL come from the germline V gene (reference sequence). The CDR3 spans 18 residues. Between the trimmed V and J ends, which lost 0 bases and 2 bases, there was a span of 17 bases. The CDR3 reads CASSQDSLWGIAYNEQFF. The CDR3 DNA is TGTGCCAGCAGCCAAGATTCCCTATGGGGGATAGCCTACAATGAGCAGTTCTTC.

In this sample, this clonotype turned up many times. V usage is TRBV28 and J usage is TRBJ2-7; D is ambiguous. This CDR3 has 14 residues. Germline CDR1 reads MDHEN; CDR2 reads SYDVKM. The ends were cut back, 6 bases at V and 3 bases at J, with 15 bases in the middle. Here the CDR3 reads CASSPLDWDYEQYF. CDR3 coding DNA: TGTGCCAGCAGCCCCCTTGACTGGGACTACGAGCAGTACTTC.

This clonotype was counted between two and nine times. V is TRBV5-6 and J is TRBJ1-3; 7 bases fit TRBD1. The CDR3 is 15 amino acids. The germline V gene has CDR1 SGHDT and CDR2 YYEEEE. V was clipped by 0 bases and J by 5 bases; unmatched bases: 5. CDR3 in DNA: TGTGCCAGCAGCTTGGAACAGGGGTTTAGAAACACCATATATTTT. This translates into CASSLEQGFRNTIYF.

This clonotype was recorded at least ten times. This chain connects TRBV30 to TRBJ1-2, with no clear D. V was pared by 4 bases and J by 0 bases, with 15 bases between. In germline, CDR1 is GTSNPN, CDR2 SVGIG (reference sequence). The CDR3 runs to 15 residues. CDR3 in amino acids: CAWTEFGFANYGYTF. In DNA, the CDR3 is TGTGCCTGGACTGAGTTCGGTTTCGCTAACTATGGCTACACCTTC.

This sequence joins TRBV6-2 or TRBV6-3 and TRBJ2-2, with a tentative D call TRBD2 (5 bases). The CDR3 extends over 15 amino acids. Trimming left V 6 bases short and J 4 bases short, with 15 bases between. Germline lookup yields CDR1 MNHEY and CDR2 SVGEGT. The DNA of the CDR3 is TGTGCCAGCAGGTTATCGGGAAAAGGCACCGGGGAGCTGTTTTTT. This sequence encodes CASRLSGKGTGELFF.

This clonotype came up many times. J is TRBJ2-7 and V is TRBV3-1; D not certain. The germline CDR1 and CDR2 sequences are LGHDT and YNNKEL (reference sequence). The CDR3 is 12 amino acids. V gave up 2 bases and J gave up 2 bases, with 4 bases separating them. CDR3 sequence reads: CASSQTAYEQYF. CDR3 bases: TGTGCCAGCAGCCAAACGGCCTACGAGCAGTACTTC.

The V gene is TRBV7-3, the J gene TRBJ2-4; the D gene is possibly TRBD2 (6 bases). Trimming cost V 4 bases and J 3 bases, with 13 bases left between them. Germline V CDR1 and CDR2: SGHTA, FQGTGA. This CDR3 spans 15 amino acids. The CDR3 bases are TGTGCCAGCAGCTGGCGGGGTGCCGACAAAAACATTCAGTACTTC. Translated: CASSWRGADKNIQYF.

For this clonotype: A much larger clonotype is one base distant, so this may be a read error. This chain connects TRBV6-2 or TRBV6-3 to TRBJ2-1; 8 nucleotides align to TRBD1. This CDR3 region has 13 residues. Trimming cost V 5 bases and J 10 bases; bases outside gene matches: 7. Germline lookup yields CDR1 MNHEY and CDR2 SVGEGT. The CDR3, as DNA: TGTGCCAGCAGTAGGACAGGGTCCTACGAGCAGTTCTTC. Protein sequence: CASSRTGSYEQFF.

Ten or more counts support this clonotype. V and J are TRBV6-1 and TRBJ1-1; tentative D call: TRBD1 (6 bases). CDR1 is MNHNS and CDR2 is SASEGT in the germline V gene. The CDR3 consists of 13 residues. With 7 bases removed from V and 3 bases from J, the gap between germline ends came to 12 bases. The CDR3 spells CASNEGGHTEAFF. CDR3 DNA sequence: TGTGCCAGCAACGAGGGGGGGCACACTGAAGCTTTCTTT.

The rearrangement links TRBV14 to TRBJ2-5, with D perhaps matching TRBD2 (5 bases). CDR3 length equals 13 residues. Germline V CDR1 and CDR2: SGHDN, FVKESK. Trimming cost V 5 bases and J 3 bases, with 10 bases left between them. The CDR3 spells CASSLDSKETQYF. The CDR3 DNA follows: TGTGCCAGCAGCTTGGACTCAAAAGAGACCCAGTACTTC.

This clonotype was seen a few times. CDR3 coding DNA: TGCGCCAGCAGCTTAAGTCAGGGCGATTCACCCCTCCACTTT. It specifies CASSLSQGDSPLHF. The V call is TRBV5-1, the J call TRBJ1-6, with TRBD1 as a possible D gene (5 bases). V was clipped by 2 bases and J by 8 bases, with 11 bases between them. The CDR3 totals 14 residues. Germline assignment: CDR1 SGHRS and CDR2 YFSETQ.

In the case of this clonotype: A much larger clone lies a single base off, so this may be a read error. The chain has TRBV11-2 and TRBJ2-3, with a weak D call TRBD1 (5 bases). CDR1 SGHAT and CDR2 FQNNGV come from the germline V gene. V lost 6 bases to trimming and J lost 2 bases, with 12 bases between them. The CDR3 length is 14 residues. CDR3 nucleotides: TGTGCCAGCAGTAGGGGCTCCTACACAGATACGCAGTATTTT. It codes for CASSRGSYTDTQYF.

On this clonotype: A far more abundant clone sits one base away, making this likely a read error. The chain recombines TRBV28 with TRBJ2-5, with D hard to call. This CDR3 region has 12 residues. Per germline, CDR1 MDHEN and CDR2 SYDVKM. CDR3 nucleotide sequence: TGTGTCAGCAGTTTAAGGGCAGAGACCCAGTACTTC. Its protein product is CVSSLRAETQYF.

The chain joins TRBV20-1 to TRBJ2-1, with 9 bases aligning to TRBD1. With 5 bases clipped from V and 8 bases from J, the junction kept 13 bases outside the gene matches. The germline V gene has CDR1 DFQATT and CDR2 SNEGSKA (reference sequence). The CDR3 length is 15 residues. The CDR3 loop is CSAQRDREGYYEQFF. As DNA, the CDR3 is TGCAGTGCTCAGAGGGACAGGGAGGGCTATTATGAGCAGTTCTTC.

This clonotype came up many times. The V gene is TRBV15, the J gene TRBJ2-5; D is undetermined. The CDR3 is 14 residues long. V gave up 1 base and J gave up 1 base, with 7 bases separating them. Germline assignment: CDR1 LNHNV and CDR2 YYDKDF (reference sequence). The CDR3 DNA reads TGTGCCACCAGCAGAGGGGCAGTCCAAGAGACCCAGTACTTC. This codes for CATSRGAVQETQYF.

This clonotype was counted many times. The J gene is TRBJ1-5, the V gene TRBV20-1, with 12 nucleotides matching TRBD1. The J segment lost 6 bases and the V segment lost 4 bases, leaving 13 bases of the junction unmatched. Germline V CDR1 and CDR2: DFQATT, SNEGSKA (reference sequence). This CDR3 comprises 17 residues. This CDR3 reads CSAILRAGTGGGQPQHF. The DNA for the CDR3 is TGCAGTGCTATCCTCCGAGCCGGGACAGGGGGCGGTCAGCCCCAGCATTTT.

There are many counts of this clonotype. The rearrangement joins TRBV30 to TRBJ1-5; possible D gene TRBD1, 5 bases. In germline, CDR1 is GTSNPN, CDR2 SVGIG (reference sequence). Trimming took off 2 bases at V and 5 bases at J, with 10 bases between the two ends. The CDR3 is 13 amino acids. CDR3 amino acids: CAWSPQGDQPQHF. CDR3 sequence (DNA): TGTGCCTGGAGTCCCCAGGGCGATCAGCCCCAGCATTTT.